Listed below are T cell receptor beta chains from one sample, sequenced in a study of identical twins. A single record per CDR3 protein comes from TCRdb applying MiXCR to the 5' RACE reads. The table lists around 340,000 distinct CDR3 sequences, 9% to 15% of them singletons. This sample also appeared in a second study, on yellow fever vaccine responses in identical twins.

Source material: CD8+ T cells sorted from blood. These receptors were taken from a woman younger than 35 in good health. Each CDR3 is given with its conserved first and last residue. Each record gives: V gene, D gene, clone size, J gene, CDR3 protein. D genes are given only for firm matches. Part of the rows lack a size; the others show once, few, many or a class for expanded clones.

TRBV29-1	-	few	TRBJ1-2	CSVVAGDENYGYTF
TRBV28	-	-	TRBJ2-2	CASSFLEDNTGELFF
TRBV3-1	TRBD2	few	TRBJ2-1	CASSQAFGTGRATSYNEQFF
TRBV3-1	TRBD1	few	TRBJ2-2	CASSPGGTGDYPNTGELFF
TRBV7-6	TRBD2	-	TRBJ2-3	CASSRTLAGGPTDTQYF
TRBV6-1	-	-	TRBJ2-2	CASRERPGTTGELFF
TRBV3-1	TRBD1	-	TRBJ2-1	CASSQDRGRFSYNEQFF
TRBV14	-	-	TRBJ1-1	CASSQQEKRTEAFF
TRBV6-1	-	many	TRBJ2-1	CASIGGSFYNEQFF
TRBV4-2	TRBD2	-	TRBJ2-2	CASSQDGASGSGLFF
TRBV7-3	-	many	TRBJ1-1	CASSLQLGSNTEAFF
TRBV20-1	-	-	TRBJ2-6	CSARDGTLDSGANVLTF
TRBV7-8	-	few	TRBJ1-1	CGQGGLNTEAFF
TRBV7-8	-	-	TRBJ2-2	CASSPLFTSGELVF